The 14 T cell receptor beta chains given below trace back to one sample, sequenced in a study of HIV-infected patients and healthy controls. 450 to 600 ng RNA was reverse transcribed with alpha and beta constant-region primers. Each of the alpha and beta chains got its own library through chain-specific third strand synthesis with indices. TCRdb reprocessed the 5' RACE reads with MiXCR, giving one entry per CDR3 protein. The repertoire holds fewer than 25,000 distinct CDR3 sequences, with roughly 9.3% as singletons. No cell fractionation was done, so the repertoire covers all unsorted peripheral blood T cells. Material for sequencing was blood. The receptor source for this set is an adult in good health.

Within the sample, this clonotype is medium-sized. The chain's CDR3 is CASSQGRQGRLGEQYF. CDR3 sequence (DNA): TGTGCCAGCAGCCAGGGAAGACAGGGGCGACTTGGCGAGCAGTACTTC. The chain carries TRBV3-1 and TRBJ2-7; 8 bases are a match to TRBD1. Trimming at V came to 3 bases and at J to 6 bases, leaving 13 bases not matched to a gene. This CDR3 is 16 amino acids long. Germline-derived CDR1 and CDR2 are LGHDT and YNNKEL (reference sequence).

This clonotype showed up many times. V usage is TRBV7-2 and J usage is TRBJ1-1; 8 bases are a match to TRBD1. The CDR3 consists of 15 residues. With V trimmed by 1 base and J by 5 bases, 6 bases remained unmatched. The V gene's germline CDR1 is SGHTA and CDR2 FQGNSA. CDR3 in DNA: TGTGCCAGCAGCTTAGTACCAGGGGGCCTAACTGAAGCTTTCTTT. Its protein product is CASSLVPGGLTEAFF.

This clonotype came up a few times. The chain recombines TRBV6-6 with TRBJ2-1; 10 bases fit TRBD1. CDR3 length: 15 amino acids. Per germline, CDR1 MNHNY and CDR2 SVGAGI (reference sequence). The V gene end was trimmed by 5 bases and the J gene end by 4 bases; junction bases not matched to a gene: 5. CDR3 bases: TGTGCCAGCAGTGAACCGGGACAGGGGTACAATGAGCAGTTCTTC. Translated: CASSEPGQGYNEQFF.

This clonotype is deemed medium-sized (0.01 to 0.1%). The CDR3 protein is CASSQSQETQYF. DNA for the CDR3: TGTGCCAGCAGCCAAAGTCAAGAGACCCAGTACTTC. The chain employs TRBV3-1 and TRBJ2-5; D is undetermined. V was trimmed by 2 bases and J by 2 bases, leaving 3 bases between them. Germline V CDR1 and CDR2: LGHDT, YNNKEL (reference sequence). This CDR3 is built from 12 residues.

The chain couples TRBV2 to TRBJ2-4; TRBD1 agrees at 9 bases. Germline V CDR1 and CDR2: SNHLY, FYNNEI. The CDR3 is made up of 17 amino acids. The V and J ends lost 6 bases and 1 base, in that order; junction bases with no gene match: 10. In DNA, the CDR3 is TGTGCCAGCAGAGCCGGGACAGGGACTGGGGCCAAAAACATTCAGTACTTC. Amino acids: CASRAGTGTGAKNIQYF.

This chain links TRBV2 with TRBJ1-1; D possibly corresponds to TRBD1 (5 bases). V lost 2 bases and J lost 5, with 12 bases in between. Germline loops: CDR1 SNHLY, CDR2 FYNNEI. There are 14 residues in the CDR3. The CDR3 DNA sequence: TGTGCCAGCAGTGAAAACCCCAGGGCGACTGAAGCTTTCTTT. Its protein is CASSENPRATEAFF.

This clonotype was observed at least ten times. This chain connects TRBV29-1 to TRBJ1-5, with D possibly matching TRBD1 (6 bases). Trimming removed 4 bases from V and 4 bases from J, with 17 bases in between. Germline lookup yields CDR1 SQVTM and CDR2 ANQGSEA. The CDR3 covers 15 residues. The CDR3 DNA is TGCAGCGTTGTCCCGGCAGGGGAGTTGAATCAGCCCCAGCATTTT. Residues: CSVVPAGELNQPQHF. Looking up the rest from reference TRBV29-1 and TRBJ1-5 gives the full variable domain: SAVISQKPSRDICQRGTSLTIQCQVDSQVTMMFWYRQQPGQSLTLIATANQGSEATYESGFVIDKFPISRPNLTFSTLTVSNMSPEDSSIYLCSVVPAGELNQPQHFGDGTRLSIL.

The chain couples TRBV6-5 to TRBJ2-7, with 9 bases aligning to TRBD2. V was pared by 0 bases and J by 9 bases, with 12 bases of the junction left unmatched. Germline-derived CDR1 and CDR2 are MNHEY and SVGAGI. This CDR3 spans 16 amino acids. CDR3 bases: TGTGCCAGCAGTTACTCGGATGGCGGGGGGGCCGAGCGGCAGTACTTC. It is translated as CASSYSDGGGAERQYF.

J is TRBJ2-1 and V is TRBV20-1; 9 bases agree with TRBD2. V was pared by 6 bases and J by 8 bases, with 14 bases of the junction left unmatched. The germline gives CDR1 DFQATT, CDR2 SNEGSKA (reference sequence). The CDR3 is 15 residues long. CDR3 DNA sequence: TGCAGTGCCAGGCCTCTGCGGGGGGGCCTTGATGAGCAGTTCTTC. It is translated as CSARPLRGGLDEQFF.

The table lists this clonotype with a few counts. This chain links TRBV6-5 with TRBJ2-1, with 10 bases aligning to TRBD1. The CDR3 is 13 amino acids. Losses at the gene ends were 7 bases for V and 6 bases for J; bases not matched to a gene: 3. Germline V gene sequence: CDR1 MNHEY, CDR2 SVGAGI. CDR3 sequence: CASNGQGGNEQFF. The CDR3 DNA is TGTGCCAGCAACGGACAGGGGGGCAATGAGCAGTTCTTC.

At least ten counts were recorded for this clonotype. The DNA of the CDR3 is TGCGCCAGCAGCCAAGCTAGCGGCTACGAGCAGTACTTC. This codes for CASSQASGYEQYF. This chain links TRBV4-1 with TRBJ2-7; 7 nucleotides agree with TRBD2. V lost 1 base and J lost 3; bases outside the gene matches: 0. The CDR3 covers 13 residues. Germline CDR1 MGHRA, CDR2 YSYEKL.

This clonotype was seen once. CDR3 sequence (DNA): TGTGCCAGCAGTGAGGGGGGCCATGATGAGCAGTTCTTC. Translation: CASSEGGHDEQFF. The V gene is TRBV28, the J gene TRBJ2-1; TRBD1 or TRBD2 may be the D gene (6 bases each). This CDR3 comprises 13 residues. Germline lookup yields CDR1 MDHEN and CDR2 SYDVKM. Trimming stripped 5 bases from V and 8 bases from J, with 13 bases between.

By proportion, this clonotype is medium-sized. This chain links TRBV4-2 with TRBJ2-3; TRBD1 matches 8 bases. V trimming: 1 base; J trimming: 6 bases; junction bases outside the gene matches: 9. Germline CDR1 reads LGHNA; CDR2 reads YNFKEQ. CDR3 length: 16 amino acids. CDR3 sequence (DNA): TGTGCCAGCAGCCAAGGAGACAGGGGAAGTGTGGATACGCAGTATTTT. Translating gives CASSQGDRGSVDTQYF.

This clonotype was seen repeatedly, ten times or more. The V gene is TRBV20-1, the J gene TRBJ2-1; TRBD2 matches at 9 bases. The CDR3 consists of 15 residues. Germline assignment: CDR1 DFQATT and CDR2 SNEGSKA (reference sequence). After removal of 3 bases from V and 4 bases from J, the junction contained 7 bases not matched to a gene. The CDR3 protein is CSASSERGAYNEQFF. In nucleotides, the CDR3 is TGCAGTGCTAGCAGTGAGCGGGGGGCTTACAATGAGCAGTTCTTC.